What follows describes a single TCR beta chain. Its antigen specificity is not known. Base qualities are not provided; no much larger clone lies one nucleotide away. The entire amount of isolated RNA was reverse transcribed using the High Capacity cDNA Reverse Transcription Kit, so the sequenced TCRB transcripts were expressed ones. Naive, central memory and regulatory T cell samples underwent deep immunoSEQ sequencing, averaging around 4 million total reads per sample. Sorted cells were lysed in RLT buffer, and RNA was extracted using DNase-treated RNeasy Micro or Mini kits according to cell number. To prevent cross-contamination, each cell subset was processed individually, whereas patient and healthy donor samples were processed jointly. The immunoSEQ multiplex PCR was used to amplify TCRB sequences from cDNA, yielding 87-bp fragments that span the CDR3 region. Sequencing of the amplicons was performed on the Illumina HiSeq platform. The paper's processing steps were these. PCR bias was corrected computationally using synthetic template baselines, and reads within Hamming distance 2 were collapsed, with unmergeable singletons discarded. By aligning reads against IMGT, V, D and J genes, CDR3 length, and insertions or deletions at six rearrangement sites were assigned. Within each subset, clonotype counts were normalized to sorted cell number, after which true diversity and Gini coefficients were computed with the tcR R package. Repertoire sharing was quantified using the overlap coefficient calculated on TCRB nucleotide sequences. Out-of-frame TCRB sequences from naive cells were analyzed as a proxy for the pre-selection repertoire. TCRdb limited this immuneACCESS table to in-frame rearrangements with V and J called. A share of clones is missing; checked studies link under half to unresolved V genes, and the rest is unexplained. V and J calls and clone size are copied from that table; D and trimming were computed from the DNA. The sample profile shows 860,000 or so clones; under 20% of them were found once. The ten largest clones represent roughly 0.025% of the sample.

From each donor, a single peripheral blood sample of around 120 mL on average was drawn into heparinised tubes. Naive, central memory, regulatory and stem cell-like memory CD4+ T cells were sorted on a BD FACSAria II using a panel including CD45RO, CCR7, CD25, CD127, CD95 and CD27. All sorted populations exceeded 95% purity. PBMCs were isolated right away by Lymphoprep density gradient centrifugation and were stained directly, without culture. To minimize batch effects, samples were stained and sorted in pairs, one healthy donor with one patient per experiment. The sample originates from a study of beta chain features in type 1 diabetes (dated by TCRdb to about 2018). Turning to the overall study: Mean age, gender distribution, total cell number and subset yield did not differ between patients and healthy donors. A total of some 100,000,000 sorted cells were examined across all samples, and a strong correlation was observed between cell number per subset and RNA yield. The study compared the TCRB repertoires of sorted circulating CD4+ T cell subsets in recently diagnosed type 1 diabetes patients with those in matched healthy donors. Whereas all 30 or so donors provided naive and central memory subsets, regulatory and stem cell-like memory subsets were isolated from just 8 patients and roughly eight healthy donors.

General findings and caveats noted by the study authors: Patients with type 1 diabetes made fewer insertions and deleted more nucleotides at VDJ recombination sites, implying thymic rearrangement abnormalities. HLA sub-analyses involved small numbers of individuals, so any influence of HLA type on TCRB rearrangement remained unresolved. Because cDNA was sequenced instead of genomic DNA, highly expressing activated cells could be over-represented, though the groups showed no difference in activation or CD3 levels. Type 1 diabetes patients showed a moderate but significant shortening of TCRB CDR3 length in all four CD4+ subsets. Naive, central memory and regulatory TCRB repertoires appeared to be more similar among patients than among healthy donors. PCR might favor shorter templates, but patient and control samples were amplified and corrected together, so any skew would affect both groups equally.

The CDR3 goes from the cysteine to the phenylalanine over 14 residues. The kept DNA is CDR3 alone, 42 bases in frame from the first base. CDR1 is given as SQVTM and CDR2 as ANQGSEA, both from the germline V gene. V trim: 6 bases; J trim: 12 bases; unmatched bases: 10. The chain links TRBV29-1 with TRBJ2-1; a stretch of 14 junction bases matches TRBD2. The sequence was collected from a woman between 18 and 29 years old in good health. The material sequenced was naive CD4+ T cells from blood. According to the study, the label for this sample's cell subset or site signals: true naive CD4+ T cells. The DNA sequence is as follows: TGCAGCGTCCGACTAGCGGGAGGGCCGGGCGTGCAGTTCTTC. Translated, this is CSVRLAGGPGVQFF.